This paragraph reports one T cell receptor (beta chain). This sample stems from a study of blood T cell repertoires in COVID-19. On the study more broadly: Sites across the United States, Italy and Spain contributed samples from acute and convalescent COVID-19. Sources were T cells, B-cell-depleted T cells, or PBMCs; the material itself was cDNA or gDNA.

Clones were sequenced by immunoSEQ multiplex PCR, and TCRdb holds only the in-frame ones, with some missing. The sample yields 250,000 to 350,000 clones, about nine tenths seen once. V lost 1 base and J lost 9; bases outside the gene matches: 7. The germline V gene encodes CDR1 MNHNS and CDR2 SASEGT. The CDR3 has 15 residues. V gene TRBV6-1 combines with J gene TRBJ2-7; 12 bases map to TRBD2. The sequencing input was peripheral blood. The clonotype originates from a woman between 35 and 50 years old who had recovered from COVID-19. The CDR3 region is CASSEGASGRAVQYF. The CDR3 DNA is TGTGCCAGCAGTGAAGGGGCTAGCGGGAGGGCCGTGCAGTACTTC.